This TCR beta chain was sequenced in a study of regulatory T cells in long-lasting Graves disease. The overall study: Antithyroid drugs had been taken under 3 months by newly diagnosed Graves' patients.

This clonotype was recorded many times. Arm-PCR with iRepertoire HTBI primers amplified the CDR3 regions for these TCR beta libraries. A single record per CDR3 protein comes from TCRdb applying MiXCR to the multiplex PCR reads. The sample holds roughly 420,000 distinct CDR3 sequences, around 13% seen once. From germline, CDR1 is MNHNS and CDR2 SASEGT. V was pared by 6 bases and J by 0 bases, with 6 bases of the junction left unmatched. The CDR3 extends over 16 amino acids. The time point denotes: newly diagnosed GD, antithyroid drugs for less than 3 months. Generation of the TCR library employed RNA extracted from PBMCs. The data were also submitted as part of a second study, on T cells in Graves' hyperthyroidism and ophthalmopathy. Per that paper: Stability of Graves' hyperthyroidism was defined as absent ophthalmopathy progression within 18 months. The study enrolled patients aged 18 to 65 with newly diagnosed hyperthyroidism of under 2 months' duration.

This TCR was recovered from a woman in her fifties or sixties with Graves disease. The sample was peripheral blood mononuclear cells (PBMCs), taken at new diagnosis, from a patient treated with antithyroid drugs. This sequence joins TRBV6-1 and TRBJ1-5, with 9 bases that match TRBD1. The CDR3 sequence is CASRPWDRDSNQPQHF. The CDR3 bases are TGTGCCAGCAGGCCTTGGGACAGGGATAGCAATCAGCCCCAGCATTTT.